This TCR beta chain appears in the sequencing data of a study of cytomegalovirus exposure and HLA in healthy donors. Study-wide points: Later analysis indicated greater clonal expansion among HLA-associated TCR beta chains than among equally common other chains.

About this clone itself: Its antigen remains unidentified.

In the PCR, 60 Vbeta and 13 Jbeta primers were used. This table comes from immunoSEQ multiplex PCR, and its TCRdb copy is limited to in-frame clones, with some not included. The sample has about 130,000 clones, approximately 84% seen once. V dropped 7 bases and J dropped 4; count of bases not matched to a gene: 5. CDR3 length equals 13 residues. The germline V gene has CDR1 MDHEN and CDR2 SYDVKM. The TCR was taken from a woman aged 40 to 50 in good health and CMV-seronegative. The sample consisted of PBMCs. The chain is built from TRBV28 and TRBJ2-3, with 7 bases aligning to TRBD1. The CDR3 nucleotides read TGTGCCAGCATTGCAGGGGGAGCAGATACGCAGTATTTT. Encoded protein: CASIAGGADTQYF.